These 30 T cell receptor beta chains were sequenced from one sample in a study of T cells after yellow fever vaccination (dated by TCRdb to the late 2010s). Receptor libraries were prepared by 5' RACE. TCRdb names Illumina HiSeq 2500 as the instrument used. TCRdb reprocessing: public reads trimmed at Q25 with fastp, clones called with MiXCR, in-frame beta chains kept. Rows matching on CDR3 protein sequence are summarized as one entry with the most common DNA and genes. The table for this sample lists 450,000 to 550,000 distinct CDR3 sequences; 15% to 20% of them were counted only once. Around 15% of the sample goes to the ten largest clones. The treatment or condition label corresponds to: live attenuated yellow fever vaccine strain. The sequencing here drew on PBMCs, taken 15 days after the yellow fever booster vaccination. All receptors derive from a man aged 25-40 years who received the YFV17D yellow fever vaccine.

This clonotype has only a few counts. This rearrangement joins TRBV20-1 to TRBJ2-1; 11 positions agree with TRBD2. Per the germline V gene, CDR1 is DFQATT and CDR2 is SNEGSKA (reference sequence). The trim removed 5 bases at V and 9 bases at J, leaving 12 bases unmatched. The CDR3 length is 15 residues. DNA for the CDR3: TGCAGTGCTGAGCCCCTCCTAGCGGGAGGTGCTGAGCAGTTCTTC. It is translated as CSAEPLLAGGAEQFF.

This chain connects TRBV24-1 to TRBJ2-1; D gene ambiguous. CDR3 length: 13 amino acids. V was trimmed by 4 bases and J by 6 bases, leaving 9 bases between them. Per germline, CDR1 KGHDR and CDR2 SFDVKD. As DNA, the CDR3 is TGTGCCACCAGTGAAGGACCCATCAATGAGCAGTTCTTC. Translating it yields CATSEGPINEQFF.

V gene TRBV3-1 combines with J gene TRBJ1-6; D is uncertain. The V end lost 2 bases, the J end lost 15 bases, and 17 bases lay between the germline ends. The CDR3 contains 14 residues. Germline V gives CDR1 LGHDT, CDR2 YNNKEL (reference sequence). The CDR3 is CASSQLRTPVRLHF. DNA of the CDR3: TGTGCCAGCAGCCAACTCAGAACTCCTGTCCGCCTCCACTTT.

The gene calls are TRBV28 and TRBJ1-3, with D uncertain. The V end was cut by 3 bases, the J end by 0 bases, with 12 bases between. CDR1 is MDHEN and CDR2 is SYDVKM in the germline V gene. This CDR3 has 16 amino acids. Here the CDR3 DNA reads TGTGCCAGCAGTTTTTGGGGTCTTAGCTCTGGAAACACCATATATTTT. This sequence encodes CASSFWGLSSGNTIYF.

This clonotype has more than one count but fewer than ten. The chain couples TRBV7-9 to TRBJ2-4; maybe TRBD1 (5 bases). V was trimmed by 4 bases and J by 1 base, leaving 11 bases between them. Germline CDR1 SEHNR, CDR2 FQNEAQ (reference sequence). The CDR3 consists of 15 residues. CDR3 DNA: TGTGCCAGCAGCTCGCCAGGGTATGCCAAAAACATTCAGTACTTC. Its translation is CASSSPGYAKNIQYF.

This clonotype was recorded once. V is TRBV5-1 and J is TRBJ2-3; possible D gene TRBD1, 5 bases. This CDR3 has 15 residues. The germline gives CDR1 SGHRS, CDR2 YFSETQ. The V and J ends lost 0 bases and 9 bases respectively, with 17 bases between them. CDR3 protein: CASSLGTRASETQYF. The CDR3 DNA reads TGCGCCAGCAGCTTGGGGACAAGAGCTTCCGAAACGCAGTATTTT.

This clonotype was counted once. CDR3 nucleotide sequence: TGCGCCAGCAGCCAAGATACGCGAGTGGCCAACGTCCTGACTTTC. It codes for CASSQDTRVANVLTF. The rearrangement uses TRBV4-3 and TRBJ2-6, with no clear D. The CDR3 runs 15 residues. The germline V gene encodes CDR1 LGHNA and CDR2 YSLEER. Trimming pared 0 bases from V and 6 bases from J, leaving 9 bases between.

The V and J genes are TRBV25-1 and TRBJ2-7; D perhaps matches TRBD1 (6 bases). Between the trimmed V and J ends, which lost 8 bases and 2 bases, there was a span of 13 bases. The length of the CDR3 is 13 residues. Germline lookup yields CDR1 MGHDK and CDR2 SYGVNS. CDR3 coding DNA: TGTGCCAGCGCGGACAGAGATACCTACGAGCAGTACTTC. Residues: CASADRDTYEQYF.

This chain joins TRBV2 and TRBJ1-5; D is perhaps TRBD1 (6 bases). The CDR3 spans 14 residues. Germline CDR1 reads SNHLY; CDR2 reads FYNNEI. Trimming removed 8 bases from V and 0 bases from J, with 11 bases in between. CDR3 DNA sequence: TGTGCCAGCCACGGGGGCTATAGCAATCAGCCCCAGCATTTT. This sequence encodes CASHGGYSNQPQHF.

CDR3 sequence (DNA): TGTGCCAGCGGCGTACGGGCCTACGAGCAGTACTTC. This codes for CASGVRAYEQYF. This rearrangement joins TRBV25-1 to TRBJ2-7; D ambiguous. The CDR3 is 12 amino acids. Trimming left V 8 bases short and J 2 bases short, with 10 bases between. Germline V gene lookup returns CDR1 MGHDK and CDR2 SYGVNS.

This clonotype has just a few counts. This chain joins TRBV24-1 and TRBJ2-1, with 10 bases that match TRBD1. This CDR3 spans 16 amino acids. V lost 4 bases to trimming and J lost 9 bases; unmatched junction nucleotides: 11. Germline-derived CDR1 and CDR2 are KGHDR and SFDVKD. The CDR3 coding sequence is TGTGCCACCAGTGACTCCGGGACAGGGGTCCTAAGTGAGCAGTTCTTC. This gives the protein CATSDSGTGVLSEQFF.

This clonotype was counted a few times. The chain links TRBV15 to TRBJ1-1; D remains ambiguous. Germline V gives CDR1 LNHNV, CDR2 YYDKDF (reference sequence). Trimming cost V 5 bases and J 3 bases, with 16 bases left between them. This CDR3 has 15 residues. For the CDR3, the DNA is TGTGCCACCAGCGGTATGATCTCTGGGTACACTGAAGCTTTCTTT. As protein: CATSGMISGYTEAFF. The full variable domain, in which reference TRBV15 and TRBJ1-1 provide the parts outside the CDR3, is DAMVIQNPRYQVTQFGKPVTLSCSQTLNHNVMYWYQQKSSQAPKLLFHYYDKDFNNEADTPDNFQSRRPNTSFCFLDIRSPGLGDTAMYLCATSGMISGYTEAFFGQGTRLTVV.

This clonotype appeared a few times. This rearrangement joins TRBV28 to TRBJ2-7; D could derive from TRBD1 or TRBD2 (6 bases each). Trimming took off 7 bases at V and 5 bases at J, with 9 bases between the two ends. In germline, CDR1 is MDHEN, CDR2 SYDVKM. The CDR3 length is 11 residues. CDR3 coding DNA: TGTGCCAGCAAGGGGGAGGACGAGCAGTACTTC. This sequence encodes CASKGEDEQYF.

This clonotype was observed a few times. The chain links TRBV12-3 or TRBV12-4 to TRBJ1-3; D is ambiguous. The CDR3 covers 12 residues. V lost 6 bases, J lost 9 bases, and 12 bases lay in between. The CDR3, as DNA: TGTGCCAGCAGGTCCACCTTGGGCACCATATATTTT. Protein product: CASRSTLGTIYF.

A few counts support this clonotype. In DNA form, the CDR3 reads TGCGCCAGCAGCCAAGCCATGACAAGGCTAGCCAAAAACATTCAGTACTTC. This translates into CASSQAMTRLAKNIQYF. V and J are TRBV4-3 and TRBJ2-4, with D hard to call. The CDR3 consists of 17 residues. Germline CDR1 is LGHNA and CDR2 is YSLEER. Trimming took off 1 base at V and 0 bases at J, with 13 bases between the two ends.

The gene calls are TRBV20-1 and TRBJ2-4, with 7 bases fitting TRBD2. Germline CDR1 is DFQATT and CDR2 is SNEGSKA (reference sequence). Germline trimming cut 7 bases from V and 3 bases from J; bases unmatched to any gene: 9. This CDR3 is built from 14 residues. The CDR3 sequence is CSVPTSRIKNIQYF. As DNA, the CDR3 is TGCAGTGTCCCGACTAGCAGAATCAAAAACATTCAGTACTTC.

The chain has TRBV20-1 and TRBJ2-7; D call uncertain. The CDR3 runs to 15 residues. V dropped 3 bases and J dropped 0 bases, with 15 bases sitting between them. The V gene's germline CDR1 is DFQATT and CDR2 SNEGSKA (reference sequence). The CDR3 region is CSASPRQLSSYEQYF. In DNA form, the CDR3 reads TGCAGTGCTAGTCCCCGGCAGTTGAGCTCCTACGAGCAGTACTTC.

The chain employs TRBV7-2 and TRBJ2-7, with TRBD1 identical over 9 bases. From germline, CDR1 is SGHTA and CDR2 FQGNSA. This CDR3 has 16 residues. Trimming cost V 3 bases and J 4 bases; bases outside gene matches: 10. CDR3 coding DNA: TGTGCCAGCAGCTTGGGGGTTGGGACAGGGAAGTACGAGCAGTACTTC. Amino acid sequence: CASSLGVGTGKYEQYF.

The chain uses TRBV18 and TRBJ1-1; TRBD1 agrees at 8 bases. Trimming removed 3 bases from V and 1 base from J; junction bases left unmatched: 7. Germline values: CDR1 KGHSH, CDR2 LQKENI. CDR3 size: 16 residues. This CDR3 is CASSPGNDRGNTEAFF. Written as DNA, the CDR3 is TGTGCCAGCTCACCGGGAAACGACAGGGGGAACACTGAAGCTTTCTTT.

The genes are TRBV5-5 and TRBJ1-3; the match to TRBD1 covers 7 bases. This CDR3 contains 15 residues. CDR1 SGHKS and CDR2 YYEKEE come from the germline V gene (reference sequence). The V and J ends lost 1 base and 0 bases, in that order; junction bases with no gene match: 1. The CDR3 DNA follows: TGTGCCAGCAGCTTGAGACAGGGCTCTGGAAACACCATATATTTT. Translation gives CASSLRQGSGNTIYF. The whole variable domain, filled in from reference TRBV5-5 and TRBJ1-3, reads DAGVTQSPTHLIKTRGQQVTLRCSPISGHKSVSWYQQVLGQGPQFIFQYYEKEERGRGNFPDRFSARQFPNYSSELNVNALLLGDSALYLCASSLRQGSGNTIYFGEGSWLTVV.

This clonotype turned up a few times. The chain links TRBV2 to TRBJ2-7, with D tentatively TRBD2 (5 bases). From germline, CDR1 is SNHLY and CDR2 FYNNEI. The CDR3 loop spans 13 amino acids. The V gene lost 6 bases and the J gene lost 1 base, with 10 bases spanning the gap. CDR3 loop: CASRLDLSYEQYF. In nucleotides, the CDR3 is TGTGCCAGCAGACTAGACTTATCCTACGAGCAGTACTTC.

The gene calls are TRBV6-1 and TRBJ1-5, with unresolved D. Per the germline V gene, CDR1 is MNHNS and CDR2 is SASEGT. Trimming stripped 6 bases from V and 0 bases from J, with 6 bases between. The CDR3 loop spans 13 amino acids. The CDR3 DNA sequence: TGTGCCAGCAGCGGGAATAGCAATCAGCCCCAGCATTTT. This sequence encodes CASSGNSNQPQHF.

This clonotype was detected once. The chain carries TRBV4-2 and TRBJ2-1, with 16 bases aligning to TRBD2. Germline loops: CDR1 LGHNA, CDR2 YNFKEQ. The length of the CDR3 is 19 residues. The V gene end was trimmed by 7 bases and the J gene end by 7 bases; junction bases not matched to a gene: 16. The CDR3 DNA reads as TGTGCCAGCACCCTACGTCCGGGACTAGCGGGAGGGCCGGGTAATGAGCAGTTCTTC. This encodes CASTLRPGLAGGPGNEQFF.

This clonotype was counted only a few times. The chain employs TRBV5-1 and TRBJ2-1; TRBD2 aligns across 9 bases. The trim removed 1 base at V and 8 bases at J, leaving 4 bases unmatched. The CDR3 extends over 14 amino acids. Per germline, CDR1 SGHRS and CDR2 YFSETQ. The CDR3 protein is CASSLLAGAYEQFF. The CDR3 region has the DNA TGCGCCAGCAGCTTGTTAGCGGGAGCATATGAGCAGTTCTTC.

This clonotype was counted only a few times. The chain recombines TRBV20-1 with TRBJ2-2, with TRBD2 matching 12 bases. After removal of 1 base from V and 5 bases from J, the junction contained 8 bases not matched to a gene. This CDR3 has 17 residues. Germline assignment: CDR1 DFQATT and CDR2 SNEGSKA (reference sequence). Here the CDR3 DNA reads TGCAGTGCTAGAGGAAACCTTCTAGCGGGAGGGACCGGGGAGCTGTTTTTT. Translation: CSARGNLLAGGTGELFF.

This clonotype was counted only a few times. V gene TRBV7-8 combines with J gene TRBJ1-1; no firm D call. The germline gives CDR1 SGHVS, CDR2 FQNEAQ. This CDR3 region has 15 residues. Trimming stripped 1 base from V and 0 bases from J, with 9 bases between. CDR3 protein: CASSLEIRMNTEAFF. The CDR3 DNA reads TGTGCCAGCAGCTTAGAAATTAGGATGAACACTGAAGCTTTCTTT.

This clonotype has more than one count but fewer than ten. V is TRBV6-5 and J is TRBJ2-5, with a possible D match to TRBD1 (6 bases). This CDR3 is 14 amino acids long. Germline CDR1 reads MNHEY; CDR2 reads SVGAGI. V lost 6 bases, J lost 5 bases, and 16 bases lay in between. The chain's CDR3 is CASSLPAGVETQYF. Here the CDR3 DNA reads TGTGCCAGCAGCTTACCGGCAGGGGTGGAGACCCAGTACTTC.

V gene TRBV5-1 combines with J gene TRBJ2-3, with D tentatively TRBD2 (5 bases). The CDR3 covers 15 residues. Per the germline V gene, CDR1 is SGHRS and CDR2 is YFSETQ. Trimming left V 7 bases short and J 2 bases short, with 17 bases between. CDR3 DNA sequence: TGCGCCAGCTCCCTAGGAAATAGCGACACAGATACGCAGTATTTT. This codes for CASSLGNSDTDTQYF. Complete variable domain (other parts from reference TRBV5-1 and TRBJ2-3): KAGVTQTPRYLIKTRGQQVTLSCSPISGHRSVSWYQQTPGQGLQFLFEYFSETQRNKGNFPGRFSGRQFSNSRSEMNVSTLELGDSALYLCASSLGNSDTDTQYFGPGTRLTVL.

The chain is built from TRBV7-9 and TRBJ2-5; no reliable D call. The germline CDR1 and CDR2 sequences are SEHNR and FQNEAQ (reference sequence). This CDR3 comprises 14 residues. Deletions cut 1 base from V and 3 bases from J, with 9 bases between. CDR3 DNA: TGTGCCAGCAGCTTAGTAACAGCGAAAGAGACCCAGTACTTC. Translated, it gives CASSLVTAKETQYF.

This clonotype occurred a few times. The genes are TRBV9 and TRBJ2-1, with 12 bases lining up with TRBD2. The CDR3 sequence is 15 residues long. Germline trimming cut 4 bases from V and 6 bases from J; bases unmatched to any gene: 5. The V gene's germline CDR1 is SGDLS and CDR2 YYNGEE. The CDR3 region is CASSMGLAGGNEQFF. The CDR3 DNA follows: TGTGCCAGCAGCATGGGACTAGCGGGCGGCAATGAGCAGTTCTTC.